Below, 3 T cell receptor beta chains from the same sample are listed, as sequenced in a study of blood T cell repertoires in COVID-19. Sequencing was performed with immunoSEQ multiplex PCR; in TCRdb, only in-frame clones are kept and a portion is missing. The sample contains tens of thousands of clones, about four fifths of which appear only once. Sequenced input: peripheral blood. All receptors derive from a man older than 75 with active or convalescent COVID-19.

The chain joins TRBV7-9 to TRBJ2-3; weak D call: TRBD2 (6 bases). Germline lookup yields CDR1 SEHNR and CDR2 FQNEAQ (reference sequence). V was clipped by 5 bases and J by 3 bases, with 9 bases between them. The CDR3 has 13 residues. The CDR3 loop is CASSVSGTDTQYF. The CDR3 coding sequence is TGTGCCAGCAGCGTTAGCGGTACAGATACGCAGTATTTT.

The chain has TRBV19 and TRBJ1-5; D call uncertain. The germline V gene encodes CDR1 LNHDA and CDR2 SQIVND (reference sequence). The V end was cut by 3 bases, the J end by 5 bases, with 8 bases between. The CDR3 extends over 13 amino acids. The CDR3 coding sequence is TGTGCCAGTAGTATCGTGGGAGATCAGCCCCAGCATTTT. As protein: CASSIVGDQPQHF.

The rearrangement uses TRBV6-1 and TRBJ2-5; 8 bases are shared with TRBD1. V was clipped by 1 base and J by 7 bases; unmatched bases: 26. The CDR3 is 21 residues long. CDR1 and CDR2 from the germline V gene are MNHNS and SASEGT. This CDR3 reads CASSEGNSLGTGLLKQVTQYF. Here the CDR3 DNA reads TGTGCCAGCAGTGAAGGGAACTCCCTCGGGACAGGCCTTCTTAAACAGGTGACCCAGTACTTC.